The source of this T cell receptor beta chain is a study of preoperative IRX-2 immunotherapy in early breast cancer. Treatment given: preoperative locoregional IRX-2 cytokine immunotherapy. Patients received preoperative, locoregional IRX-2 cytokine immunotherapy in a phase Ib study. Assay used: immunoSEQ multiplex PCR; TCRdb lists only in-frame clones, some missing. The top ten clones hold 9.8% of a sample with tens of thousands of clones, 90% of them seen once. The CDR3 has 12 amino acids. Trimming cost V 8 bases and J 6 bases, with 10 bases left between them. Germline-derived CDR1 and CDR2 are LNHDA and SQIVND (reference sequence).

The specimen was taken from a patient treated with IRX-2 immunotherapy. This clonotype was sampled from a human donor with breast cancer. The rearrangement joins TRBV19 to TRBJ1-4, with D perhaps TRBD1 (5 bases). This chain's CDR3 is CASGDRDEKLFF. Here the CDR3 DNA reads TGTGCCAGTGGGGACCGAGATGAAAAACTGTTTTTT.